This TCR beta chain stems from a study of blood T cells in healthy people across ages. Study details: Per two T cells, about one barcoded beta molecule was captured through template switching.

CDR1 is SGHRS, CDR2 YFSETQ, per germline. The CDR3 runs 16 residues. V was clipped by 0 bases and J by 5 bases; unmatched bases: 4. Points from the study as a whole: When one million T cells were used, diversity estimates were thought to be underestimates. PBMCs that were unsorted prevented a conclusive naive versus antigen-experienced comparison.

Notes on this clonotype: Its antigen is undetermined.

A second PCR of about 7 to 12 cycles used a sample-barcoded 5' primer and a J-beta primer mix. A tag from a template-switch adaptor with 12 random nucleotides marked each cDNA molecule. TCRdb called the 5' RACE reads again in MiXCR, with one record for every CDR3 protein. Of some 640,000 distinct CDR3 sequences listed, about 28% are singletons. The sample consisted of blood. This clonotype originated in a woman at least 80 years old in good health. The chain links TRBV5-1 to TRBJ1-5; 11 bases match TRBD1. DNA of the CDR3: TGCGCCAGCAGCTTGGCCGGGACAGGGGGAGATCAGCCCCAGCATTTT. This sequence encodes CASSLAGTGGDQPQHF.